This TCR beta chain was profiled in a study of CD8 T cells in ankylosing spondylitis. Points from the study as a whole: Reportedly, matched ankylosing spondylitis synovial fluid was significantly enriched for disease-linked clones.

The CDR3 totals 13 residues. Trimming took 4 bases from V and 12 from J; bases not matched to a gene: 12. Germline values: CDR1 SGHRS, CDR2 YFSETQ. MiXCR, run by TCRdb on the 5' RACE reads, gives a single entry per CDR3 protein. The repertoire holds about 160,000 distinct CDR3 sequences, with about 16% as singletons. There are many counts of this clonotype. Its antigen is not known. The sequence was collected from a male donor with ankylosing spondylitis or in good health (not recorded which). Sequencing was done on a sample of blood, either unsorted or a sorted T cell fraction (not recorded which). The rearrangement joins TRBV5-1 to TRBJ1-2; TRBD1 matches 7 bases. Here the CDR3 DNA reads TGCGCCAGCAGCATCGGGACAGCTGTCCAAAACACCTTC. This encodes CASSIGTAVQNTF.